The TCR beta chain under discussion was sequenced for a study of cytomegalovirus exposure and HLA in healthy donors (dated by TCRdb to 2015 to 2018). About the investigation overall: In an earlier analysis of roughly 590 of the donors, around 300 Gb of sequence data and 95 million to 130 million unique TCR beta sequences from 150 million to 200 million T cells were reported. Roughly 300 gigabases of sequencing data and approximately 84 million unique TCR sequences were included in an early release covering about 700 HLA-typed donors. The genetic ancestry cluster associated with self-reported Caucasian donors included around four fifths of the roughly 400 genotyped donors. The aim of the study was to test whether cataloging public T cell receptors could identify signatures of past pathogen exposure. The study profiled the T cell repertoires of about 720 subjects by immunosequencing and related them to cytomegalovirus serostatus. A separate validation cohort of approximately 130 different subjects was used in addition to the roughly 700-subject first cohort. To predict cytomegalovirus infection status, the study brought together high-throughput TCR immunosequencing, statistical association of individual TCRs with disease status, and machine learning. In a later analysis, previously published TCR beta repertoires from 600 to 850 donors were re-analyzed and high-resolution HLA genotyping was added so that TCR occurrence patterns could be studied. In the later analysis, no new phenotypic data were used to find candidate immune exposures; instead, reliance was placed on TCR beta sequences and their occurrence across donors. To decide whether each TCR beta V gene segment behaved as functional or pseudogenic, an earlier analysis of approximately 600 of the donors relied on high-throughput TCR beta sequencing. Donor age, sex, ethnicity and CMV serostatus were compiled together with the repertoire data. A later genetic analysis took genome-wide SNP genotypes for about 55% of the 666 donors and used that subset as a discovery cohort. Every repertoire in the discovery cohort had been generated on one and the same sequencing platform. HLA typing included class I and class II loci at four-digit resolution. Typing coverage varied by locus: roughly 629-630 donors for A, B, C, DRB1 and DQB1; roughly 500 for DQA1; about 570 for DPA1; some 470 for DPB1. About five DR-DQ haplotypes were treated as single units for association and clustering because of strong linkage in the cohort. Among roughly 400 genotyped donors of the cohort, an average of about 240,000 unique TCR beta nucleotide sequences was sequenced per donor, of which 15% to 20% were non-productive.

The CDR3 runs 14 amino acids, cysteine and phenylalanine included. The retained sequence is limited to the CDR3, 42 bases, with the frame set at the first base. V drops 0 bases and J drops 10 bases, leaving 15 bases in between. Per the germline V gene, SNHLY is the CDR1 and FYNNEI is the CDR2. Library generation was performed with the immunoSEQ multiplex PCR assay. The multiplex PCR relied on a mix of 60 forward primers for TCR Vbeta segments and 13 reverse primers for TCR Jbeta segments. The CDR3 region of rearranged TCR beta genes was amplified from genomic DNA by a multiplex PCR assay. Amplified TCR beta libraries were sequenced as 87-base-pair reads on the Illumina HiSeq System. On the authors' methods: A later analysis counted some 74 million unique TCR beta chains across the 550 to 800 repertoires, and about 10 million of these chains were shared by at least two donors. A nearest-neighbor algorithm error-corrected the raw reads and collapsed the reads into unique sequences, merging closely related sequences to remove PCR and sequencing errors. V, D and J gene segments were assigned by aligning CDR3 sequences to IMGT reference sequences. Each retained sequence needed at least a six-nucleotide match to both a V gene segment and a J gene segment. Rearrangements were called productive when the CDR3 lacked stop codons and stayed in frame with V and J; all others were non-productive. CDR3 was defined according to IMGT convention as the region running from the second conserved V-encoded cysteine to the conserved J-encoded phenylalanine. Sequences without an unambiguous match to a single V gene segment were excluded from the earlier analysis of a few hundred of the donors. In an earlier analysis of several hundred of the donors, V segments were called functional above 56.7% productive rearrangements and were called segregating when the between-donor standard deviation exceeded 5%. A statistical classification framework was developed to diagnose cytomegalovirus status using the catalog of TCR beta chain sequences. In a later analysis, TCR nucleotide sequences were compared against IMGT/GENE-DB human TR gene sequences so that V and J genes could be assigned. In a later analysis, CDR3 sequences and most-parsimonious VDJ recombination scenarios were assigned using the TCRdist pipeline. In a later analysis, every TCR beta chain was defined by the combination of its CDR3 amino acid sequence and its V-gene family, and reads without a unique V-gene family were dropped. In a later analysis, 450 to 600 highly shared, low-generation-probability nucleotide sequences were removed to address suspected cross-contamination and a sequencing artifact. In a later analysis, a clonal expansion index was calculated for each public chain from normalized within-repertoire ranks of inferred template counts. In a later analysis, generation probabilities were computed using a VDJ recombination model fitted to out-of-frame rearrangements, and the results were checked against IGoR. A later analysis scored TCR-TCR, TCR-HLA and TCR-CMV co-occurrence with hypergeometric tests, applying a repertoire-size bias correction to TCR pairs. False discovery rates were estimated in a later analysis by permuting HLA or CMV assignments 20 times. In a later analysis, co-occurring TCRs were grouped using DBSCAN, and TCRdist sequence similarity was added for clustering within HLA-allele-positive subsets. Repertoires with fewer than 30,000 or more than 120,000 public chains were left out of co-occurrence clustering, as were four to six repertoires with anomalous nucleotide sharing. TCRdb retrieved this table from immuneACCESS and kept in-frame rearrangements only. Not all clones are present; in checked studies, unresolved V genes account for under half, and no reason is known for the remainder. D and trimming come from the DNA, and the V and J calls and clone size come from that table. The sample table contains approximately 160,000 clones; only one count was recorded for over 75% of them. The top ten constitute 1.5% to 2% of the sample.

A remark on this clone: The antigen it binds to is not known. The record has no base qualities; no much larger clone is one base away.

The cohort consisted of 600 or so healthy bone marrow donors. Cohort members were all nominally healthy when sampled, although unrecorded immune exposures were likely present. The donor was CMV seronegative and belonged to the group of around 400 seronegative cohort members. A peripheral blood sample was provided by each donor, and peripheral blood mononuclear cells were used for TCR beta sequencing. Genomic DNA was extracted from the blood cell samples with the Qiagen DNeasy Blood Extraction Kit. Paper-wide results and their limitations: CMV serostatus was the only immune exposure information available for the cohort. In a later analysis, HLA-associated TCR beta chains showed more clonal expansion and lower generation probabilities than non-associated chains that were equally common. The study listed 150 to 200 TCR beta chains as associated with cytomegalovirus. An earlier analysis of 587 of the donors showed that most TCR beta V segments appeared in productive rearrangements either about 87% or about 30% of the time, which broadly matched IMGT annotations. In this cohort, only TCR beta chains were sequenced, and detectable features were limited by the absence of alpha or paired-chain data. Strong co-occurrence of HLA alleles, especially DR and DQ, made assigning TCR associations to individual alleles difficult. In a later analysis, more than 15,000 TCR beta sequences were associated with specific HLA alleles at a false discovery rate of 0.05. The classifier was reported to diagnose cytomegalovirus status with high specificity and sensitivity in both the original and validation cohorts. Compared with the roughly 670-donor mean, donors in an Asian-associated ancestry cluster had fewer N-insertions in productive TCRs, according to a later genetic analysis. Most TCR sequences were seen in very few donors, while some public TCRs were found in many individuals. The authors suggested that the approach could potentially be generalized to other disease states and immunological phenotypes. A further reported finding was that TCR beta sequences accurately predicted the HLA-A and HLA-B alleles for most subjects in the first cohort. The 87-base-pair reads could not distinguish some IMGT-functional V segments, including TRBV6-2 and TRBV6-3, so those segments were excluded. Roughly uniform sequencing depth across donors was assumed in presence/absence analyses, although this assumption may not hold. Correlated functional status among segregating V segments might reflect linkage disequilibrium, but an unknown experimental factor could not be ruled out. An association between a missense DCLRE1C variant and V-gene and J-gene trimming of TCR beta chains was found in a later genetic analysis and replicated in an independent cohort. A cluster of highly shared sequence variants was judged likely to be a technical artifact of the sequencing pipeline. Several of the top co-occurrence clusters appeared to be linked to parvovirus B19, influenza, CMV and Epstein-Barr virus, according to a later analysis. Because counts were too low, about 15 rarely observed V segments, including chromosome 9 orphons, were left out of the earlier analysis of about 500 of the donors. Three of the identified cytomegalovirus-associated TCR beta chains were confirmed in vitro to be specific for cytomegalovirus antigens. A later analysis found that TCR association rates varied across HLA loci, with DRB1 alleles showing the most associated TCRs and HLA-C alleles the fewest. Because HLA typing was unavailable for some donors at each locus, only the typed subset was used in association tests. According to a later analysis, most CMV-associated TCR beta chains appeared to be HLA-restricted, and the HLA associations seemed to be driven largely by CMV exposure.

The sequence derives from a woman aged 18 to 35 in good health and CMV-seronegative. Rearrangement joined TRBV2 to TRBJ1-2, with a weak D call of TRBD1 (5 bases match). Sequencing was carried out using PBMCs. The CDR3 region: CASSEARALDNYTF. The sequenced DNA is TGTGCCAGCAGTGAAGCCCGCGCCTTGGACAACTACACCTTC.